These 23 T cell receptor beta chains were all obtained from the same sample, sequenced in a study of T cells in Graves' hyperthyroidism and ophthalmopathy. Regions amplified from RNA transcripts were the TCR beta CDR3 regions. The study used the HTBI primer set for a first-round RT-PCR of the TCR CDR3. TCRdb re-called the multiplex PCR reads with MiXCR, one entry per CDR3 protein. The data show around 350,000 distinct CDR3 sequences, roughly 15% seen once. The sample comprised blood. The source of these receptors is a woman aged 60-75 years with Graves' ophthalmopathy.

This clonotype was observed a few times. The CDR3 region is CASSPRDRGSYEQYF. The CDR3, as DNA: TGCGCCAGCAGCCCCCGGGACAGGGGGTCCTACGAGCAGTACTTC. The V and J genes are TRBV4-1 and TRBJ2-7; 11 positions agree with TRBD1. V shed 4 bases and J 1 base; nucleotides not matched to a gene: 3. The CDR3 is 15 amino acids. Looked up from germline, CDR1 is MGHRA and CDR2 is YSYEKL.

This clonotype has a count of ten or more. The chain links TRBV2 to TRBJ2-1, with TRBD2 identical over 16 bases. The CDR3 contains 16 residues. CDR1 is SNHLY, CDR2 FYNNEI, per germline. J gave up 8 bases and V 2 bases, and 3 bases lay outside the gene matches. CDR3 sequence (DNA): TGTGCCAGCAGTGAACCGGGACTAGCGGGAGGGTATGAGCAGTTCTTC. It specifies CASSEPGLAGGYEQFF.

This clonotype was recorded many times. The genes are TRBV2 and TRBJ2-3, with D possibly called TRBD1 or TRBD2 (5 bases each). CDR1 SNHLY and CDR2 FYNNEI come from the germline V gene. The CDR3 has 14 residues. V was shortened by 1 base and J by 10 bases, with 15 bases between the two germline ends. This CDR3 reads CASSEEGPPSAQYF. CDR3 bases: TGTGCCAGCAGTGAAGAGGGACCCCCTTCGGCGCAGTATTTT.

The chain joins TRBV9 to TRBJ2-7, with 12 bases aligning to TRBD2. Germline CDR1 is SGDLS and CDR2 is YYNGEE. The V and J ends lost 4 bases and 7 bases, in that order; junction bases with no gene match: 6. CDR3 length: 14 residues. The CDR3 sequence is CASSMGLAGMEQYF. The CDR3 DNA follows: TGTGCCAGCAGCATGGGACTAGCGGGCATGGAGCAGTACTTC.

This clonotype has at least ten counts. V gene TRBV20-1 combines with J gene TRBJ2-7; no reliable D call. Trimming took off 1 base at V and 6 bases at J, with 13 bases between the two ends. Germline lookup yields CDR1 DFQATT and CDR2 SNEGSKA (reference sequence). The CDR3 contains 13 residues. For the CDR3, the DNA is TGCAGTGCTAGAGCACCCGGAATCCTCGAGCAGTACTTC. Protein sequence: CSARAPGILEQYF.

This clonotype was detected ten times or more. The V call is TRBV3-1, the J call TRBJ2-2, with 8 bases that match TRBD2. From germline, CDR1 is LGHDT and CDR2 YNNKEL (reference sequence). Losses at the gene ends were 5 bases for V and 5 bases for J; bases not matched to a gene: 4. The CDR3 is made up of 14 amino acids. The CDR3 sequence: CASSLAGWTGELFF. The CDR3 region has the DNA TGTGCCAGCAGCTTAGCGGGATGGACCGGGGAGCTGTTTTTT.

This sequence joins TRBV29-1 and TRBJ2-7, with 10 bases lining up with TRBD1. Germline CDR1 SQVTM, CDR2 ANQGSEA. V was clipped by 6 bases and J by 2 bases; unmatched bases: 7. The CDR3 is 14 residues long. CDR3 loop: CSVHTGTGAYEQYF. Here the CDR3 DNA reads TGCAGCGTCCATACCGGGACAGGGGCCTACGAGCAGTACTTC.

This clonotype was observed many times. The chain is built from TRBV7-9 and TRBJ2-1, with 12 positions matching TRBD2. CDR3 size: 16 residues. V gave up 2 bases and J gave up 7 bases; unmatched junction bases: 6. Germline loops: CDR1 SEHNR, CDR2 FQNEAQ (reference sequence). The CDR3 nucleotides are TGTGCCAGCAGCTTATTCGGGCTAGCGGGAGGGAATGAGCAGTTCTTC. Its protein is CASSLFGLAGGNEQFF.

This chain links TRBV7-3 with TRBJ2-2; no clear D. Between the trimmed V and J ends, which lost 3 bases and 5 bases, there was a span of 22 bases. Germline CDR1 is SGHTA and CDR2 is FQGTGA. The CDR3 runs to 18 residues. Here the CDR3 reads CASSLGFGYAKDTGELFF. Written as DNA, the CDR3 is TGTGCCAGCAGCTTGGGCTTTGGCTACGCTAAGGATACCGGGGAGCTGTTTTTT. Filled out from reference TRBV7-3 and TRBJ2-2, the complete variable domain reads GAGVSQTPSNKVTEKGKYVELRCDPISGHTALYWYRQSLGQGPEFLIYFQGTGAADDSGLPNDRFFAVRPEGSVSTLKIQRTERGDSAVYLCASSLGFGYAKDTGELFFGEGSRLTVL.

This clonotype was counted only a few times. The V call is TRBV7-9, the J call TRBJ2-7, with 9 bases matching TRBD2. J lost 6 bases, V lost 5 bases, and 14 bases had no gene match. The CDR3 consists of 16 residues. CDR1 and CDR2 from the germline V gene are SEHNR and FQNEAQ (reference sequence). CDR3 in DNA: TGTGCCAGCAGCCCCGGGGCGGGAGGGTACACAGGCGAGCAGTACTTC. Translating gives CASSPGAGGYTGEQYF.

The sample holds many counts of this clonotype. Here the CDR3 reads CASSPEGVSLYGYTF. CDR3 sequence (DNA): TGTGCCAGCAGCCCGGAGGGGGTGAGCCTCTATGGCTACACCTTC. The chain carries TRBV5-8 and TRBJ1-2, with TRBD1 as a possible D gene (6 bases). Trimming left V 4 bases short and J 4 bases short, with 17 bases between. The CDR3 is 15 amino acids. Germline V gene data show CDR1 as SGHTS and CDR2 as YDEGEE.

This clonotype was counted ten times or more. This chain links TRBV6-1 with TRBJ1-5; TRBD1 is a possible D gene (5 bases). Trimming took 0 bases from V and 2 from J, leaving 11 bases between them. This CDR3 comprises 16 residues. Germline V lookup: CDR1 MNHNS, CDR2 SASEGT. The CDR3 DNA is TGTGCCAGCAGTGAAGCGCGGGGGTATGGCAATCAGCCCCAGCATTTT. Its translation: CASSEARGYGNQPQHF.

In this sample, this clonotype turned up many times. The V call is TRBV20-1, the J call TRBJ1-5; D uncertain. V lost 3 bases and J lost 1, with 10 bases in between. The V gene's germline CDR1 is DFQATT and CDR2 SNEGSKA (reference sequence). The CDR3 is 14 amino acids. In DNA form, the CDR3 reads TGCAGTGCTAGCATACACGGGAGCAATCAGCCCCAGCATTTT. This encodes CSASIHGSNQPQHF.

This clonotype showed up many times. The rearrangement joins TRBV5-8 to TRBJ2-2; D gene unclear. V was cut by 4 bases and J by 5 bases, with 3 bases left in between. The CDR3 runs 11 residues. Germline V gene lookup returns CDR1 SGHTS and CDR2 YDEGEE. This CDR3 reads CASSRTGELFF. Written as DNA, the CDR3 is TGTGCCAGCAGCCGTACCGGGGAGCTGTTTTTT.

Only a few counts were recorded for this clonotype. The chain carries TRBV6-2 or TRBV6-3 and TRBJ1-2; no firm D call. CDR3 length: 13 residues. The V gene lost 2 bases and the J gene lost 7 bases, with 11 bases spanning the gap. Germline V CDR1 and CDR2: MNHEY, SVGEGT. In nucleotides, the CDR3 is TGTGCCAGCAGTTACGCCGGACCCCCTGGCTACACCTTC. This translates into CASSYAGPPGYTF.

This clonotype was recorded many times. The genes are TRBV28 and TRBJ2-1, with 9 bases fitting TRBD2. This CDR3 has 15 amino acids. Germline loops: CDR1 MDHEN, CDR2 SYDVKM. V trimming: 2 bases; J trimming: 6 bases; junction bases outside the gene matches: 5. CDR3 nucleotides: TGTGCCAGCAGTTTAGCGGGGGGGAGCCTCAATGAGCAGTTCTTC. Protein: CASSLAGGSLNEQFF.

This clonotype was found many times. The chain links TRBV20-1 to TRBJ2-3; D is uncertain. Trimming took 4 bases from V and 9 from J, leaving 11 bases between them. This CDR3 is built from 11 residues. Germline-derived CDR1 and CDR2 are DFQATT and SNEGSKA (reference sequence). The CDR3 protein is CSATNLPTQYF. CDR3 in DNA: TGCAGTGCTACGAACCTACCGACGCAGTATTTT.

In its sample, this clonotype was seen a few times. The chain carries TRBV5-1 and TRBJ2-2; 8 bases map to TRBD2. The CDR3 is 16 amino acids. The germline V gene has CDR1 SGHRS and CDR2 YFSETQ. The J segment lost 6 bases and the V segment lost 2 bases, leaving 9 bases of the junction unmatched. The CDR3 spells CASSFRTGGGSGELFF. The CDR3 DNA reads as TGCGCCAGCAGCTTCAGAACGGGAGGGGGATCCGGGGAGCTGTTTTTT. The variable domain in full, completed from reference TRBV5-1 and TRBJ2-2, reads KAGVTQTPRYLIKTRGQQVTLSCSPISGHRSVSWYQQTPGQGLQFLFEYFSETQRNKGNFPGRFSGRQFSNSRSEMNVSTLELGDSALYLCASSFRTGGGSGELFFGEGSRLTVL.

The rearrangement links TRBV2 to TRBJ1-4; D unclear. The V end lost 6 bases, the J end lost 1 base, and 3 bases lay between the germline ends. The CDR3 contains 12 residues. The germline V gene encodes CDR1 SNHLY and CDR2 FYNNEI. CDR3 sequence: CASRITNEKLFF. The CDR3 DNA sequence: TGTGCCAGCAGAATAACTAATGAAAAACTGTTTTTT.

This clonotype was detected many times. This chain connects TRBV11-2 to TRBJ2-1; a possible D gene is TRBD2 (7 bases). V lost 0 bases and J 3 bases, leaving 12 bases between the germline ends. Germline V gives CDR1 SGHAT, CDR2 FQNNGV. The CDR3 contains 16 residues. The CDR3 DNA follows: TGTGCCAGCAGCTTAGAGGGAGGGGGACGCTACAATGAGCAGTTCTTC. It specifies CASSLEGGGRYNEQFF.

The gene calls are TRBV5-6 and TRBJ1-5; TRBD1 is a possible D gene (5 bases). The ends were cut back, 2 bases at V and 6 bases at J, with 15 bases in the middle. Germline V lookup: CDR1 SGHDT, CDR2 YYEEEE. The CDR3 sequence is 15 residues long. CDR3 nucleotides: TGTGCCAGCAGCTTAAGGGGAACGGGGGGTCAGCCCCAGCATTTT. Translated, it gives CASSLRGTGGQPQHF. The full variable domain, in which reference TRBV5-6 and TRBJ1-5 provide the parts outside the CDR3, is DAGVTQSPTHLIKTRGQQVTLRCSPKSGHDTVSWYQQALGQGPQFIFQYYEEEERQRGNFPDRFSGHQFPNYSSELNVNALLLGDSALYLCASSLRGTGGQPQHFGDGTRLSIL.

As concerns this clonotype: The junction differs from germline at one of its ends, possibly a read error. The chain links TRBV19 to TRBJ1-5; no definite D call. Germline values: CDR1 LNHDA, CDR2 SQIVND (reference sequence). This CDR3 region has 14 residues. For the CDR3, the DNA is TGTGCCAGTAGCCCCACCCACACTAATCAGCCCCGGCATTTT. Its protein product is CASSPTHTNQPRHF.

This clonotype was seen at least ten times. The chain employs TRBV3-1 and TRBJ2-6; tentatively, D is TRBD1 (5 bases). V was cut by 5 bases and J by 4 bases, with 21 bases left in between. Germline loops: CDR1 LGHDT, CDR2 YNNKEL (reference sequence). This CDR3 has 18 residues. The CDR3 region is CASSAPVQDLLGANVLTF. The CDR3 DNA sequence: TGTGCCAGCAGCGCCCCCGTACAGGATTTACTCGGGGCCAACGTCCTGACTTTC.